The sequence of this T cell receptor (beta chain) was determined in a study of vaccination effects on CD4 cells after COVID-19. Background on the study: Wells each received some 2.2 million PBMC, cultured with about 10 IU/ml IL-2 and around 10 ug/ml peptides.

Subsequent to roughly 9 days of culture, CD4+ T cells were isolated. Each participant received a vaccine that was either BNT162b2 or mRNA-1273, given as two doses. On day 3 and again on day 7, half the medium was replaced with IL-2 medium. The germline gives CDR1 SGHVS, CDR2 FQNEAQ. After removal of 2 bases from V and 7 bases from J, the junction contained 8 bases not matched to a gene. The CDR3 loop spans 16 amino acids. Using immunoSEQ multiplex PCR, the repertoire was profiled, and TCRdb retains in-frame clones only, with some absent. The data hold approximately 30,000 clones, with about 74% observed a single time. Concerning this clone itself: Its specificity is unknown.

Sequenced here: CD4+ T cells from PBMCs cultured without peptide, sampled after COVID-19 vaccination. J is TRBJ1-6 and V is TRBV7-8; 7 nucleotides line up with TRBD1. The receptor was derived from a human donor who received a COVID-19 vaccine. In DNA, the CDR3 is TGTGCCAGCAGCTTAATCTCGACAGGGCTAAATTCACCCCTCCACTTT. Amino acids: CASSLISTGLNSPLHF.